A selection of T cell receptor beta chains follows, all from one sample in a study of T cell repertoires in ileal Crohn's disease. Profiled with immunoSEQ multiplex PCR; TCRdb holds only in-frame clones, not every one. The profile shows roughly 62,000 clones, about 88% of them singletons. Sequencing input: ileal tissue. Receptors originate from an adult with Crohn's disease. The CDR3 runs from the conserved cysteine through the conserved F or W. D genes are given only for firm matches.

>13|TRBV13|TRBJ1-3|NA
CASSSYSGNTIYF
>14|TRBV6-1|TRBJ1-1|NA
CASRREAFGTEAFF
>16|TRBV4-1|TRBJ1-6|TRBD1
CASSQHGTDFNSPLHF
>13|TRBV2|TRBJ1-1|NA
CASSRVMNTEAFF
>15|TRBV7-2|TRBJ2-7|TRBD1
CASSLVGQSTYEQYF
>16|TRBV28|TRBJ1-2|NA
CASSLPRGRGLYGYTF
>14|TRBV2|TRBJ1-3|NA
CASSEGADRGTIYF
>13|TRBV9|TRBJ2-1|TRBD2
CASGGSFYNEQFF
>14|TRBV7-9|TRBJ1-3|TRBD1
CASSDWTGGNTIYF
>15|TRBV11-2|TRBJ1-2|TRBD1
CASSLVTGTNYGYTF
>15|TRBV13|TRBJ1-6|TRBD1
CASSGETGENSPLHF
>14|TRBV7-8|TRBJ1-1|NA
CASSSQGSSTEAFF
>20|TRBV11-3|TRBJ2-7|TRBD2
CASSPVFGSGSPGSNYEQYF
>17|TRBV4-3|TRBJ2-5|NA
CASSQDKVQGRQETQYF
>12|TRBV19|TRBJ1-1|NA
CASSPPNTEAFF
>15|TRBV5-4|TRBJ2-3|TRBD2
CASSLEAGGSDTQYF
>13|TRBV18|TRBJ2-5|NA
CASSPSVWETQYF
>14|TRBV7-9|TRBJ2-5|NA
CASSLVSSREKFHF
>14|TRBV30|TRBJ2-7|NA
CAWSPTGIPYEQYF
>15|TRBV27|TRBJ1-6|TRBD1
CASRFRDRESSPLHF
>14|TRBV5-4|TRBJ2-2|NA
CASSSGVATGELFF
>15|TRBV18|TRBJ2-1|NA
CASSPSGSYNNEQFF
>13|TRBV12-5|TRBJ1-1|NA
CASGPEGHAEAFF
>16|TRBV19|TRBJ1-5|TRBD1
CASRNRQGAGNQPQHF
>11|TRBV11-3|TRBJ1-2|NA
CASSLGPGVSF
>15|TRBV28|TRBJ2-3|NA
CASSPGRRGTDTQYF
>14|TRBV2|TRBJ2-1|NA
CASKRDSSLHEQFF
>14|TRBV7-3|TRBJ1-2|TRBD1
CASSLTGTGSGYTF
>16|TRBV4-3|TRBJ1-3|TRBD1
CASSQDRFSLGNTIYF
>15|TRBV6-5|TRBJ1-2|TRBD1
CASTRSSGQGRGYTF
>17|TRBV30|TRBJ1-3|TRBD1
CAWSAVPIQGSGNTIYF
>14|TRBV6-5|TRBJ1-2|NA
CASSYSEFGYGYTF
>14|TRBV19|TRBJ1-1|NA
CASSPDRSNTEAFF
>13|TRBV10-2|TRBJ2-5|NA
CASSVAGRETQYF
>15|TRBV4-3|TRBJ2-1|TRBD2
CASSLLAGVNNEQFF
>15|TRBV2|TRBJ1-4|TRBD1
CASSAGRGVNEKLFF
>13|TRBV2|TRBJ1-2|NA
CASSSGYLGGYTF
>16|TRBV2|TRBJ2-5|TRBD2
CASASSGGRGRETQYF
>18|TRBV5-6|TRBJ2-2|TRBD1
CASSEPFKGARTTGELFF
>12|TRBV10-3|TRBJ2-5|TRBD2
CASRDGRETQYF
>15|TRBV6-1|TRBJ2-6|NA
CASSARLSGANVLTF
>12|TRBV4-2|TRBJ1-2|NA
CASSQDPEGYTF
>13|TRBV9|TRBJ1-1|NA
CASSVDTYTEAFF
>15|TRBV6-5|TRBJ1-5|NA
CASSLQGSLGQPQHF